The clone carrying this T cell receptor (beta chain) occurred many times. Antigen: not known. V lost 0 bases and J lost 3, with 3 bases in between. The CDR3 runs to 12 residues. Germline V lookup: CDR1 MGHRA, CDR2 YSYEKL. TCR beta cDNA libraries included unique molecular identifiers. Roughly 500,000 cDNA molecules were recovered from an input of roughly 0.95 to 11 million T cells. TCRdb ran MiXCR on the PCR reads and lists one entry per CDR3 protein. The sample contains roughly 570,000 distinct CDR3 sequences, around a third of which appear only once. The entry originates in a study of post-analysis software for immune sequencing data. Whole-study results and caveats: When patients were compared with controls, four or five TRBV segments were more frequent, TRBV5-6, TRBV5-1 and TRBV20-1 among them.

This TCR was recovered from a girl under 18 with multiple sclerosis. The rearrangement links TRBV4-1 to TRBJ2-7; D gene uncertain. Sample: blood. The CDR3 DNA reads as TGCGCCAGCAGCCAAGATTTCTACGAGCAGTACTTC. Protein sequence: CASSQDFYEQYF.